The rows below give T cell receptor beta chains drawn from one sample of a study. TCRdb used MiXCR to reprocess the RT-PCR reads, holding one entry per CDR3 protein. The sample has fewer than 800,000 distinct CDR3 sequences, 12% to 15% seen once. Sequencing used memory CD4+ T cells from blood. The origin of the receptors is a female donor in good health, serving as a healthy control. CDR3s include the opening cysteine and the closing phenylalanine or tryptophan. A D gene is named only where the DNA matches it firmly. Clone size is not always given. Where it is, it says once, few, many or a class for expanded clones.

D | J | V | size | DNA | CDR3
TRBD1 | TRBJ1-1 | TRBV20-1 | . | TGCAGTGCCCACAACCTGGGACAGGTGAACACTGAAGCTTTCTTT | CSAHNLGQVNTEAFF
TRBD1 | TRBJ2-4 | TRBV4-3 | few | TGCGCCAGCAGCCAAGTCGACAGGGGGGAAAACATTCAGTACTTC | CASSQVDRGENIQYF
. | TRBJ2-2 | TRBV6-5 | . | TGTGCCAGCAGTATACGGGGTCGGGTCACCGGGGAGCTGTTTTTT | CASSIRGRVTGELFF
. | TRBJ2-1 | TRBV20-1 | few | TGCAGTGAGGGGGGGCACAATGAGCAGTTCTTC | CSEGGHNEQFF
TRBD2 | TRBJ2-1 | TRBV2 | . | TGTGCCAGCCAAGCGGGAGGATACAATGAGCAGTTCTTC | CASQAGGYNEQFF
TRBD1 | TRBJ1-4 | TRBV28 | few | TGTGCCAGCAGTTCCCACGGGGACAGGGGTGGCGAAAAACTGTTTTTT | CASSSHGDRGGEKLFF
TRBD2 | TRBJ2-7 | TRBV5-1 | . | TGCGCCAGCAGCAGCGGGAAGGGGCACTACGAGCAGTACTTC | CASSSGKGHYEQYF
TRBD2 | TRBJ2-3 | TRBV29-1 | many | TGCAGCGTTGGGACTAGCGCAGATACGCAGTATTTT | CSVGTSADTQYF
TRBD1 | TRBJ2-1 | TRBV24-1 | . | TGTGCCACCAGTCCCACTACTCCCGGGACAGGGGATGCTGAGCAGTTCTTC | CATSPTTPGTGDAEQFF
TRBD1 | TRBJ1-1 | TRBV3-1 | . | TGTGCCAGCAGCCAGGGACGAGGGACAGTATTGAACACTGAAGCTTTCTTT | CASSQGRGTVLNTEAFF
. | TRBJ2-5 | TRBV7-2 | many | TGTGCCAGCAGCTTGGGAGGACAGATCCAAGAGACCCAGTACTTC | CASSLGGQIQETQYF
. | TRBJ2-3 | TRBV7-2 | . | TGTGCCAGCAGCGCCTACAGTCGGGAAGATACGCAGTATTTT | CASSAYSREDTQYF
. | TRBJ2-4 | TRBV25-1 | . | TGTGCCAGCAGTGAGACGACAGAAAACATTCAGTACTTC | CASSETTENIQYF
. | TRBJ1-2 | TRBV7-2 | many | TGTGCCAGCAGGCTTCAGGGGTCGGGCTATGGCTACACCTTC | CASRLQGSGYGYTF
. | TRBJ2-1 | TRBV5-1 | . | TGCGCCAGCAGCCGGGACTCTGCGGTTGGAAATGAGCAGTTCTTC | CASSRDSAVGNEQFF
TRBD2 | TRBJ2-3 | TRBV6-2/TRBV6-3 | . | TGTGCCAGCTCCAAGGAACTAGCGGGGGGGCGTACGCAGTATTTT | CASSKELAGGRTQYF
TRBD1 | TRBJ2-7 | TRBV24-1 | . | TGTGCCACCAGCTCCCGGGACAGTTACGAGCAGTACTTC | CATSSRDSYEQYF
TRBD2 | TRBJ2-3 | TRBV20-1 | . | TGCAGTGCTAGTAGGCGGGAGGGGGCCACAGATACGCAGTATTTT | CSASRREGATDTQYF
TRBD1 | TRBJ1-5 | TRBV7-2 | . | TGTGCCAGCAGCTTAGCGGACAGGGCACATCAGCCCCAGCATTTT | CASSLADRAHQPQHF
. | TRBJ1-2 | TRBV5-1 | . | TGCGCCAGCAGCTTGGATCAGGAGGGCTACACCTTC | CASSLDQEGYTF
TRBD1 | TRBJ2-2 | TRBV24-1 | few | TGTGCCACCAGTGATTCCGACAGGGGGCTCTTCGGGGAGCTGTTTTTT | CATSDSDRGLFGELFF
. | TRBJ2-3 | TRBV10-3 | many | TGTGCCATCAAAAGTGGTGGGAAGACAGATCTGACGCTTGGCACAGATACGCAGTATTTT | CAIKSGGKTDLTLGTDTQYF
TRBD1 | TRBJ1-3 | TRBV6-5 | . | TGTGCCAGCAGTACGGACAGGGCCCCCTCTGGAAACACCATATATTTT | CASSTDRAPSGNTIYF
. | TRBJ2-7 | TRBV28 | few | TGTGCCAGCAGTTGGGACGTCCAGGCCTACGAGCAGTACTTC | CASSWDVQAYEQYF
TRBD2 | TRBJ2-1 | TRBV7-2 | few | TGTGCCAGCAGCCAACCGGGCGTTACCGGGACTAGCGGGAGTTGGTATGAGCAGTTCTTC | CASSQPGVTGTSGSWYEQFF
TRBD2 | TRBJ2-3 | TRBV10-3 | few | TGTGCCATCAGTGAGCAAACTAGCGGGATTTCAGATACGCAGTATTTT | CAISEQTSGISDTQYF
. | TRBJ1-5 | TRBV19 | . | TGTGCCAGTAGTATAGATCTCGGCAGAAGCTTCAATCAGCCCCAGCATTTT | CASSIDLGRSFNQPQHF
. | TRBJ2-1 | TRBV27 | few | TGTGCCAGCATGCCGAGTCCGGAGTCAAGTGAGCAGTTCTTC | CASMPSPESSEQFF
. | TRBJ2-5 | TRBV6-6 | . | TGTGCCAGCAGTTACACTGGACAGAACCAAGAGACCCAGTACTTC | CASSYTGQNQETQYF
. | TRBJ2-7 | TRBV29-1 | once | TGCAGCGTTGAAATTAGGGCCTACGAGCAGTACTTC | CSVEIRAYEQYF
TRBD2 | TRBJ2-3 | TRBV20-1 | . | TGCAGTGCTACCGGGACTAGCATTTATACGCAGTATTTT | CSATGTSIYTQYF
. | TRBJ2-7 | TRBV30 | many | TGTGCCTGGAGTGGATACAACGAGCAGTACTTC | CAWSGYNEQYF
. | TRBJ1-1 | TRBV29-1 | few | TGCAGCGTGGCCCGGCTTATGAACACTGAAGCTTTCTTT | CSVARLMNTEAFF